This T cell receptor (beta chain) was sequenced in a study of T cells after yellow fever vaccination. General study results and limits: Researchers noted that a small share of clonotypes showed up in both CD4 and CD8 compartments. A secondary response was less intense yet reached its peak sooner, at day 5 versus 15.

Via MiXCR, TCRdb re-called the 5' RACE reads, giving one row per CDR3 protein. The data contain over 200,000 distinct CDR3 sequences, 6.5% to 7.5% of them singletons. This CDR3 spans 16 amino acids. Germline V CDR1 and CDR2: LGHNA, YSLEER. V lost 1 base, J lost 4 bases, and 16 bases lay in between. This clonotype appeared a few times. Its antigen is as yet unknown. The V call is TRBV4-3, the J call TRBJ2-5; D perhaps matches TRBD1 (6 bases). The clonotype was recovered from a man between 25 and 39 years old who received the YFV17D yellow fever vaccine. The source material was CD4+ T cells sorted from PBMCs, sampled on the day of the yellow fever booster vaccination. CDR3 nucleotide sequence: TGCGCCAGCAGCCAAGGTGGACAGACCTGGGGAGAGACCCAGTACTTC. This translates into CASSQGGQTWGETQYF.